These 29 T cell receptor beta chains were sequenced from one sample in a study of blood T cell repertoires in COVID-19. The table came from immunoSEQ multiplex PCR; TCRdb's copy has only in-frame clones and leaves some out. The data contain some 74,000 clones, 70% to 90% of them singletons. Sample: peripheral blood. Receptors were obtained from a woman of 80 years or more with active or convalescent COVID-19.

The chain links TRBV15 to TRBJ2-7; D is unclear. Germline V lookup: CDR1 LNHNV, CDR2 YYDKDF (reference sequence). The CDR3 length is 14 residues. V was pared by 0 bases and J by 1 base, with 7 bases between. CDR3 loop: CATSRDLQSYEQYF. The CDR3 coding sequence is TGTGCCACCAGCAGAGATTTACAGTCCTACGAGCAGTACTTC.

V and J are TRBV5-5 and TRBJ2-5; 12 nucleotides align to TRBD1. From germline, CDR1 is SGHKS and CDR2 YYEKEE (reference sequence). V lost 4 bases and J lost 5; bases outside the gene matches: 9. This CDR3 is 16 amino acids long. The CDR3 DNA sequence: TGTGCCAGCAGCCAGACTCCGGGACAGGGGGCTGAGACCCAGTACTTC. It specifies CASSQTPGQGAETQYF.

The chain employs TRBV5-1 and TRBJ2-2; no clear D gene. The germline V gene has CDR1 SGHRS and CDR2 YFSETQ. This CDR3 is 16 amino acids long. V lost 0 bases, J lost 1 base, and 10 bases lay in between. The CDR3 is CASSLAQARNTGELFF. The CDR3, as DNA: TGCGCCAGCAGCTTGGCCCAGGCGAGGAACACCGGGGAGCTGTTTTTT.

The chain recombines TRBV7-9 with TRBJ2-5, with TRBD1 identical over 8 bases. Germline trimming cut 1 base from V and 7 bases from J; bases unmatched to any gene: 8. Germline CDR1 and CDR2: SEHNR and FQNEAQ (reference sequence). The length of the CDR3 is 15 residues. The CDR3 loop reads CASSLEQGEMGTQYF. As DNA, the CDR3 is TGTGCCAGCAGCTTAGAACAGGGGGAGATGGGGACCCAGTACTTC. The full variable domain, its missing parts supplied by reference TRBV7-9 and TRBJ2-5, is DTGVSQNPRHKITKRGQNVTFRCDPISEHNRLYWYRQTLGQGPEFLTYFQNEAQLEKSRLLSDRFSAERPKGSFSTLEIQRTEQGDSAMYLCASSLEQGEMGTQYFGPGTRLLVL.

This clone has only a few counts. The CDR3 bases are TGTGCCTGGAGTCCACCGGGACAGTTCAACACCGGGGAGCTGTTTTTT. Its translation is CAWSPPGQFNTGELFF. The rearrangement uses TRBV30 and TRBJ2-2, with TRBD1 matching over 7 bases. The CDR3 length is 16 residues. Per the germline V gene, CDR1 is GTSNPN and CDR2 is SVGIG (reference sequence). V lost 2 bases, J lost 2 bases, and 8 bases stayed unmatched.

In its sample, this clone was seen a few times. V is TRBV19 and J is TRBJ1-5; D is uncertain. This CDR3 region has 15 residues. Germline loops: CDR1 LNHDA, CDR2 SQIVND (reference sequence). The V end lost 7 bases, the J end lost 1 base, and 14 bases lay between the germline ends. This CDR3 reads CASTRETLSNQPQHF. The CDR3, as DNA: TGTGCCAGTACCCGGGAGACACTGAGCAATCAGCCCCAGCATTTT.

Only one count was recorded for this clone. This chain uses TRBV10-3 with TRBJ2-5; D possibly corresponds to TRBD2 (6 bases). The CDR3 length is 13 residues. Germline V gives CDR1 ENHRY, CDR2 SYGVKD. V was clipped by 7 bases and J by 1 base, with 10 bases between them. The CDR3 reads CAIKSGSQETQYF. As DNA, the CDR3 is TGTGCCATCAAATCCGGGAGCCAAGAGACCCAGTACTTC.

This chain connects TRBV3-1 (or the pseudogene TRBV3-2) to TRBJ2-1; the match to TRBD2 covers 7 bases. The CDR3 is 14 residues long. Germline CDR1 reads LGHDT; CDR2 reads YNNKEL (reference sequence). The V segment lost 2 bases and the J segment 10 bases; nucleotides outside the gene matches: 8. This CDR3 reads CASSQLGGGGEQFF. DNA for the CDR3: TGTGCCAGCAGCCAACTTGGCGGGGGAGGGGAGCAGTTCTTC.

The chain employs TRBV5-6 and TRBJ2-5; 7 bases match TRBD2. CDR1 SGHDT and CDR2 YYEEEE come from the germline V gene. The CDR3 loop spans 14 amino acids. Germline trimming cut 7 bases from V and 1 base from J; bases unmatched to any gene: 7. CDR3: CASREWGGQETQYF. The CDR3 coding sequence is TGTGCCAGCCGAGAATGGGGGGGCCAAGAGACCCAGTACTTC.

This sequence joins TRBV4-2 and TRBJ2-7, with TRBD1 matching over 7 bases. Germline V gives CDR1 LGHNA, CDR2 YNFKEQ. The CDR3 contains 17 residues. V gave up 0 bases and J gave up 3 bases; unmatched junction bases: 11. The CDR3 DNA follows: TGTGCCAGCAGCCAAGATATCGGCAGGGGGATTGGCTACGAGCAGTACTTC. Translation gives CASSQDIGRGIGYEQYF.

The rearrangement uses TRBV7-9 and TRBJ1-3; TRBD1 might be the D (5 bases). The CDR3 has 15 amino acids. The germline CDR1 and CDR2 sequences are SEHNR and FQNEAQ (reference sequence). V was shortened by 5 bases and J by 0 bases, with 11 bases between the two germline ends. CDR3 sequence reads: CASSHTTDSGNTIYF. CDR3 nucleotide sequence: TGTGCCAGCAGCCATACGACAGACTCTGGAAACACCATATATTTT.

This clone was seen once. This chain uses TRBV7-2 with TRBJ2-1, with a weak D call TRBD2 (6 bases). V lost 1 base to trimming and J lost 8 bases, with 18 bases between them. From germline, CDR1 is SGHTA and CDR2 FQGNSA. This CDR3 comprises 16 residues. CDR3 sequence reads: CASSLEGWTKHHEQFF. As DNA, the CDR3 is TGTGCCAGCAGCTTAGAAGGTTGGACTAAGCACCATGAGCAGTTCTTC.

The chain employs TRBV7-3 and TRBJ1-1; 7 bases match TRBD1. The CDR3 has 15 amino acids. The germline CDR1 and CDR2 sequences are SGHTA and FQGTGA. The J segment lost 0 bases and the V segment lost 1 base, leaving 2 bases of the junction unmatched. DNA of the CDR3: TGTGCCAGCAGCTTAATGGGGACAGTGAACACTGAAGCTTTCTTT. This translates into CASSLMGTVNTEAFF. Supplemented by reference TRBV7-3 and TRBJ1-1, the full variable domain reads GAGVSQTPSNKVTEKGKYVELRCDPISGHTALYWYRQSLGQGPEFLIYFQGTGAADDSGLPNDRFFAVRPEGSVSTLKIQRTERGDSAVYLCASSLMGTVNTEAFFGQGTRLTVV.

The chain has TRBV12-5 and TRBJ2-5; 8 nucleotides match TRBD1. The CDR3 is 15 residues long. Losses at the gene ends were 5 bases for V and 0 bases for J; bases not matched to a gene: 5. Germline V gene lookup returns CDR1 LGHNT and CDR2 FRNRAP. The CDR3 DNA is TGTGCTAGTGGTCAGGGACAGGAGTACCAAGAGACCCAGTACTTC. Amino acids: CASGQGQEYQETQYF.

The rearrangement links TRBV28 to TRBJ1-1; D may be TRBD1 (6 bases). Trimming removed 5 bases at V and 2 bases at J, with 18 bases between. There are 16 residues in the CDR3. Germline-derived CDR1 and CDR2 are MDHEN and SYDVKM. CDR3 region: CASSPLDSRTNTEAFF. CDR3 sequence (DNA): TGTGCCAGCAGTCCCCTGGACAGCAGAACAAACACTGAAGCTTTCTTT.

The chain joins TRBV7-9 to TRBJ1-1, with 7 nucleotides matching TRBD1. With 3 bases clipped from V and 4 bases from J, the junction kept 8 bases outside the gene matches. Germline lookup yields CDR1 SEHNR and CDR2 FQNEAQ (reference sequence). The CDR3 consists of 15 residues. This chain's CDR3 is CASSFNTGVGTEAFF. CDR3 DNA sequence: TGTGCCAGCAGCTTTAACACAGGGGTCGGCACTGAAGCTTTCTTT.

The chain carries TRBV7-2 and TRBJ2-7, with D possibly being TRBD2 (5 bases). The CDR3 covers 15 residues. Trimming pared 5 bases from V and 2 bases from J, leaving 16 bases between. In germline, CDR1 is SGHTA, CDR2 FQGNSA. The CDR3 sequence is CASSPRNGVAYEQYF. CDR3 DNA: TGTGCCAGCAGCCCAAGGAACGGGGTCGCCTACGAGCAGTACTTC.

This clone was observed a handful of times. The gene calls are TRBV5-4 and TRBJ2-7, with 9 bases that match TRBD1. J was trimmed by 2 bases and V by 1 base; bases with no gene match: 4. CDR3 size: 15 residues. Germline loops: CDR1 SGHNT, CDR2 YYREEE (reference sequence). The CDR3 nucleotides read TGTGCCAGCAGCTTGTGGGACAGGGACACCTACGAGCAGTACTTC. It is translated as CASSLWDRDTYEQYF.

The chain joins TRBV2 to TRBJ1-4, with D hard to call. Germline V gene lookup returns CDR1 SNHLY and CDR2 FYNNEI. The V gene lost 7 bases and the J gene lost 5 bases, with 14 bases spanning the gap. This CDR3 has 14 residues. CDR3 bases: TGTGCCAGCACTTCCCGGGAATACAATGAAAAACTGTTTTTT. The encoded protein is CASTSREYNEKLFF.

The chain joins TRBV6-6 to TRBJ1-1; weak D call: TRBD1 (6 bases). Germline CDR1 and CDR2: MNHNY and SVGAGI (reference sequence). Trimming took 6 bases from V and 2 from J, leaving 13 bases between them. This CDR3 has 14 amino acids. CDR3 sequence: CASRLTGSNTEAFF. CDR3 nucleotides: TGTGCCAGCAGATTGACAGGAAGCAACACTGAAGCTTTCTTT.

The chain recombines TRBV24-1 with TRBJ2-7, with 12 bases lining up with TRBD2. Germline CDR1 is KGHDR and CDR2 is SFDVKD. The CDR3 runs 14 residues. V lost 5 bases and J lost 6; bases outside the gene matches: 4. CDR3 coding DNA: TGTGCCACCAGTGCCGGACTAGCGGGGCGCGAGCAGTACTTC. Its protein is CATSAGLAGREQYF.

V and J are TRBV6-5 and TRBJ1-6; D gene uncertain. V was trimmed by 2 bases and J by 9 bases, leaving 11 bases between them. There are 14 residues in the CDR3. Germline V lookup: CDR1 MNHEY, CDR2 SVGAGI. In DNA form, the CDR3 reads TGTGCCAGCAGTTACGGGAGGGTATCTTCACCCCTCCACTTT. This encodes CASSYGRVSSPLHF.

The CDR3 region is CASSVQGINGYTF. CDR3 DNA sequence: TGTGCCAGCAGCGTACAGGGGATAAATGGCTACACCTTC. V is TRBV12-3 or TRBV12-4 and J is TRBJ1-2; 7 bases line up with TRBD1. V trimming: 6 bases; J trimming: 6 bases; junction bases outside the gene matches: 7. The CDR3 runs to 13 residues.

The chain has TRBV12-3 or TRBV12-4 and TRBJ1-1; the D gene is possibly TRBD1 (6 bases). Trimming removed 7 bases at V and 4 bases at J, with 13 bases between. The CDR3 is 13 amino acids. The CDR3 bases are TGTGCCAGCACCTTACAGGGTACCACTGAAGCTTTCTTT. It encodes CASTLQGTTEAFF.

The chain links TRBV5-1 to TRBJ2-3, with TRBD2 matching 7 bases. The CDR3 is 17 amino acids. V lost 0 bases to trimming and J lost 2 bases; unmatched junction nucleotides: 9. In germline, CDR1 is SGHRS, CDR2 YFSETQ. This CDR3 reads CASSLAGLVRATDTQYF. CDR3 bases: TGCGCCAGCAGCTTGGCCGGACTAGTGAGGGCCACAGATACGCAGTATTTT.

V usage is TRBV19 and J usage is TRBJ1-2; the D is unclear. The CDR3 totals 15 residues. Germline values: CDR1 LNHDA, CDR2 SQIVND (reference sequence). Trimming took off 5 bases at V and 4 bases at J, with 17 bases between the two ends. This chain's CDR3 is CASSRQESGGYGYTF. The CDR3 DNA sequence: TGTGCCAGTAGTCGGCAGGAGAGCGGAGGCTATGGCTACACCTTC. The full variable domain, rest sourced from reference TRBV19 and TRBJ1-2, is DGGITQSPKYLFRKEGQNVTLSCEQNLNHDAMYWYRQDPGQGLRLIYYSQIVNDFQKGDIAEGYSVSREKKESFPLTVTSAQKNPTAFYLCASSRQESGGYGYTFGSGTRLTVV.

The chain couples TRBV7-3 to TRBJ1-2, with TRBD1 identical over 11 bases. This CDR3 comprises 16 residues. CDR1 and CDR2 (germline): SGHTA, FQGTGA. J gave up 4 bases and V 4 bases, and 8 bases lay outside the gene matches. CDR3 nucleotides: TGTGCCAGCAGCTCTTACCGGGACAGGGGGACCTATGGCTACACCTTC. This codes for CASSSYRDRGTYGYTF.

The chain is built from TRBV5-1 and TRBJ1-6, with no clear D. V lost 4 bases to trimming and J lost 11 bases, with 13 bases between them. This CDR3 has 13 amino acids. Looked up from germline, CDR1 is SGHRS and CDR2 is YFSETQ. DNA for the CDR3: TGCGCCAGCAGCGGATCGGGATGGCCACCCCTCCACTTT. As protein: CASSGSGWPPLHF.

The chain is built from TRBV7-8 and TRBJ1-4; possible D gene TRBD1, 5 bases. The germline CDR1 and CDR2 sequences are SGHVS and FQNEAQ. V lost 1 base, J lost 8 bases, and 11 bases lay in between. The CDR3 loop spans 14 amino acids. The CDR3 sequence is CASSLGGLGEKLFF. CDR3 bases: TGTGCCAGCAGCTTAGGGGGCTTAGGGGAAAAACTGTTTTTT.